This section outlines one TCR beta chain sequence together with its context. Generated by immunoSEQ multiplex PCR, the TCRdb table keeps only in-frame clones and is missing some. The table records roughly 280,000 clones, roughly 91% of them present only once. The germline V and J ends were trimmed by 5 bases and 0 bases, with 11 bases remaining between them. CDR1 is GTSNPN, CDR2 SVGIG, per germline (reference sequence). The length of the CDR3 is 13 residues. The data are from a study of blood T cell repertoires in COVID-19. The source of this sequence is a woman aged 60-70 years who had recovered from COVID-19. This sequence joins TRBV30 and TRBJ2-7; weak D call: TRBD2 (5 bases). The sequencing input was PBMCs or T cells enriched from blood (not recorded which). The CDR3 DNA reads as TGTGCCTGGGGTCATGGGAGCTCCTACGAGCAGTACTTC. Its protein is CAWGHGSSYEQYF.